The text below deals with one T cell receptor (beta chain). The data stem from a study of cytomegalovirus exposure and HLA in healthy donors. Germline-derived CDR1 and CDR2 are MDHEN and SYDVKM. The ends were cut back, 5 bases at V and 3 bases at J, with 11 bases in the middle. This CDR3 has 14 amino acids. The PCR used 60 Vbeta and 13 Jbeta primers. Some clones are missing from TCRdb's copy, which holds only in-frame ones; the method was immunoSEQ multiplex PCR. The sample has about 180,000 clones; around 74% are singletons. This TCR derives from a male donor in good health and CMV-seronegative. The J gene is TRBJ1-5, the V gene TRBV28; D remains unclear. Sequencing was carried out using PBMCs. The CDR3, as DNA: TGTGCCAGCAGTGCTTACAGCAACAATCAGCCCCAGCATTTT. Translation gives CASSAYSNNQPQHF.